A single sample gave rise to the 17 T cell receptor beta chains below, sequenced in a study of CD8 T cells in ankylosing spondylitis. TCRdb itself ran the 5' RACE reads through MiXCR, one entry per CDR3 protein. The repertoire holds approximately 250,000 distinct CDR3 sequences, with 32% as singletons. Specimen: blood, either unsorted or a sorted T cell fraction (not recorded which). The receptors shown here come from a male donor with ankylosing spondylitis or in good health (not recorded which).

This clonotype was observed a handful of times. The chain carries TRBV4-2 and TRBJ2-7, with D possibly matching TRBD2 (6 bases). Trimming took 0 bases from V and 1 from J, leaving 16 bases between them. The CDR3 sequence is 17 residues long. Germline assignment: CDR1 LGHNA and CDR2 YNFKEQ. The CDR3 nucleotides are TGTGCCAGCAGCCAAGAAGCTTCCGATGGGGGGTCCTACGAGCAGTACTTC. As protein: CASSQEASDGGSYEQYF.

The chain couples TRBV6-1 to TRBJ2-3; TRBD1 might be the D (6 bases). V lost 7 bases, J lost 3 bases, and 11 bases lay in between. The CDR3 totals 13 residues. Germline CDR1 is MNHNS and CDR2 is SASEGT. Here the CDR3 DNA reads TGTGCCAGCACCCGGGACATAACAGATACGCAGTATTTT. Translation gives CASTRDITDTQYF.

V is TRBV29-1 and J is TRBJ2-7; 11 nucleotides agree with TRBD1. The CDR3 runs 14 residues. CDR1 is SQVTM, CDR2 ANQGSEA, per germline. With 6 bases clipped from V and 5 bases from J, the junction kept 9 bases outside the gene matches. The CDR3 DNA reads as TGCAGCGTGGGCACGGACAGGGGGCGCGACGAGCAGTACTTC. It translates to CSVGTDRGRDEQYF.

Only a few counts were recorded for this clonotype. The rearrangement links TRBV12-3 or TRBV12-4 to TRBJ1-2; tentative D call: TRBD1 (6 bases). Trimming left V 6 bases short and J 2 bases short, with 10 bases between. The CDR3 runs 13 residues. CDR3 bases: TGTGCCAGCAGCCGTGGACAGAACTATGGCTACACCTTC. Its translation is CASSRGQNYGYTF.

This clonotype was seen more than once but under ten times. The chain combines TRBV20-1 with TRBJ2-5; D is tentatively TRBD1 or TRBD2 (5 bases each). Germline V gene lookup returns CDR1 DFQATT and CDR2 SNEGSKA (reference sequence). The CDR3 has 14 amino acids. V dropped 0 bases and J dropped 4 bases, with 12 bases sitting between them. In DNA, the CDR3 is TGCAGTGCTAGAGACCGGGGACCGGGAGAGACCCAGTACTTC. Residues: CSARDRGPGETQYF.

The table lists this clonotype with many counts. The chain employs TRBV12-3 or TRBV12-4 and TRBJ1-6, with D tentatively TRBD1 (5 bases). V was clipped by 6 bases and J by 8 bases, with 8 bases between them. This CDR3 spans 12 amino acids. The CDR3 loop reads CASRWGDSPLHF. For the CDR3, the DNA is TGTGCCAGCAGATGGGGGGATTCACCCCTCCACTTT.

This chain connects TRBV5-1 to TRBJ2-1, with unresolved D. CDR1 is SGHRS and CDR2 is YFSETQ in the germline V gene. Trimming took off 4 bases at V and 0 bases at J, with 8 bases between the two ends. The CDR3 runs 14 residues. CDR3 DNA: TGCGCCAGCAGCCGGGCAAGCTCCTACAATGAGCAGTTCTTC. Its protein product is CASSRASSYNEQFF.

This clonotype came up a few times. The genes are TRBV12-3 or TRBV12-4 and TRBJ2-7; D is unclear. CDR3 length: 16 residues. V was cut by 6 bases and J by 4 bases, with 22 bases left in between. DNA of the CDR3: TGTGCCAGCAGCCCAGCGATGCCGCTCCCCCAATACGAGCAGTACTTC. Translated: CASSPAMPLPQYEQYF.

The CDR3 protein is CASSLDGDREQYF. DNA for the CDR3: TGTGCCAGCAGCTTAGATGGAGATCGCGAGCAGTACTTC. The V and J genes are TRBV11-2 and TRBJ2-7, with D unresolved. Germline V gene data show CDR1 as SGHAT and CDR2 as FQNNGV. Trimming removed 0 bases at V and 6 bases at J, with 9 bases between. This CDR3 has 13 amino acids.

This clonotype was counted between two and nine times. V gene TRBV29-1 combines with J gene TRBJ2-1, with 7 bases identical to TRBD2. J lost 7 bases, V lost 8 bases, and 2 bases had no gene match. Germline V gene sequence: CDR1 SQVTM, CDR2 ANQGSEA. This CDR3 is built from 10 residues. CDR3 sequence (DNA): TGCAGCCACGGGGGGAATGAGCAGTTCTTC. It translates to CSHGGNEQFF.

The chain carries TRBV12-3 or TRBV12-4 and TRBJ1-1, with D tentatively TRBD1 (5 bases). The CDR3 sequence is 17 residues long. V lost 5 bases and J lost 6, with 25 bases in between. CDR3 sequence: CASSPVGGEPLGAEAFF. CDR3 DNA sequence: TGTGCCAGCAGTCCCGTTGGAGGGGAACCTCTAGGGGCTGAAGCTTTCTTT.

This clonotype was detected a few times. The V call is TRBV30, the J call TRBJ2-1, with D perhaps TRBD1 or TRBD2 (6 bases each). V was cut by 2 bases and J by 9 bases, with 14 bases left in between. The CDR3 sequence is 13 residues long. Germline-derived CDR1 and CDR2 are GTSNPN and SVGIG (reference sequence). The CDR3 region is CAWSSGAVGEQFF. The CDR3 bases are TGTGCCTGGAGTTCGGGGGCGGTCGGTGAGCAGTTCTTC.

DNA for the CDR3: TGTGCCAGCAGCTTAGTCGTAGCGGGGGAGCAGTACTTC. As protein: CASSLVVAGEQYF. The chain employs TRBV7-8 and TRBJ2-7, with 8 positions matching TRBD2. The length of the CDR3 is 13 residues. V was clipped by 1 base and J by 7 bases; unmatched bases: 3. Germline V lookup: CDR1 SGHVS, CDR2 FQNEAQ.

The chain employs TRBV12-3 or TRBV12-4 and TRBJ1-1; 9 bases are shared with TRBD1. V shed 5 bases, J shed 10 bases, and the junction held 11 bases outside the gene matches. This CDR3 region has 14 residues. CDR3 in amino acids: CASSVPRDRVPAFF. In nucleotides, the CDR3 is TGTGCCAGCAGTGTCCCCCGGGACAGGGTACCAGCTTTCTTT.

The chain is built from TRBV2 and TRBJ2-1, with D perhaps given as TRBD1 or TRBD2 (5 bases each). Germline CDR1 SNHLY, CDR2 FYNNEI. This CDR3 has 16 residues. With 3 bases removed from V and 4 bases from J, the gap between germline ends came to 16 bases. The CDR3 loop is CASSDPTDPGYNEQFF. CDR3 coding DNA: TGTGCCAGCAGTGATCCGACAGATCCGGGGTACAATGAGCAGTTCTTC.

This clonotype was picked up a small number of times. V and J are TRBV20-1 and TRBJ2-7; unclear D gene. This CDR3 is 15 amino acids long. Trimming took 0 bases from V and 1 from J, leaving 13 bases between them. Germline CDR1 DFQATT, CDR2 SNEGSKA (reference sequence). CDR3 sequence: CSARDIGRPSYEQYF. CDR3 nucleotide sequence: TGCAGTGCTAGAGATATCGGCAGACCTTCCTACGAGCAGTACTTC.

This clonotype was detected a few times. This rearrangement joins TRBV6-5 to TRBJ2-7; perhaps TRBD1 as D (6 bases). V lost 2 bases and J lost 3, with 11 bases in between. This CDR3 comprises 14 residues. CDR1 is MNHEY and CDR2 is SVGAGI in the germline V gene. As DNA, the CDR3 is TGTGCCAGCAGTTACGGGGGCAGGGACTACGAGCAGTACTTC. This translates into CASSYGGRDYEQYF.